The T cell receptor (beta chain) under discussion was sequenced for a study of OX40 agonist ivuxolimab in advanced cancers. Study-level information: Partial responses were achieved by three patients, of whom one had hepatocellular carcinoma and two had cutaneous melanoma.

Assay: immunoSEQ multiplex PCR; the TCRdb copy retains only in-frame clones and omits some. The table has 60,000 to 75,000 clones, around 92% seen once. Of note for this clone: What it recognizes is unknown.

Notes on the study in general: Antigens targeted by the expanded peripheral T cells were not determined. Certain nonresponding patients likewise had low normalized T-cell clonal expansion.

Trimming took 3 bases from V and 3 from J; bases not matched to a gene: 3. From germline, CDR1 is LGHNA and CDR2 YSLEER. This CDR3 is built from 16 residues. Sampled blood was obtained at baseline, cycle 4 day 1, and cycle 7 day 1. This TCR was sampled from an adult with an advanced solid tumor such as melanoma, head and neck, liver or kidney cancer. The specimen was CD4+ or CD8+ T cells sorted from blood, collected in a trial of the OX40 agonist ivuxolimab. The J gene is TRBJ2-3, the V gene TRBV4-3; 13 nucleotides agree with TRBD2. As DNA, the CDR3 is TGCGCCAGCAGCCAGGGACTAGCGGGGTCGACAGATACGCAGTATTTT. Its protein product is CASSQGLAGSTDTQYF.